The 21 T cell receptor beta chains presented below share a single source sample, sequenced in a study of Ad26.COV2.S vaccination and SARS-CoV-2 variants (dated by TCRdb to about 2021). To prepare the library, the immunoSEQ multiplex PCR assay was applied. TCRdb retrieved this table from immuneACCESS and kept in-frame rearrangements only. Not all clones are present; in checked studies, unresolved V genes account for under half, and no reason is known for the remainder. Here the sample has over 130,000 clones; roughly 90% occur a single time. Of the sample, around 5.1% falls within the top ten clones. The sample's time point label is to be understood as: individuals recovered from natural SARS-CoV-2 infection. This material consisted of peripheral blood, taken after recovery from COVID-19. The receptors here all came from a human donor who had recovered from COVID-19.

This clone appeared once. This chain connects TRBV3-1 (or the pseudogene TRBV3-2) to TRBJ1-6, with a tentative D call TRBD1 (5 bases). Per germline, CDR1 LGHDT and CDR2 YNNKEL (reference sequence). This CDR3 is 14 amino acids long. Trimming left V 4 bases short and J 10 bases short, with 14 bases between. The CDR3: CASSPTRGNSPLHF. The CDR3 region has the DNA TGTGCCAGCAGCCCTACGCGGGGCAACTCACCCCTCCACTTT.

The V gene is TRBV7-9, the J gene TRBJ1-1; D is ambiguous. The ends were cut back, 1 base at V and 5 bases at J, with 2 bases in the middle. The CDR3 is 11 residues long. CDR1 SEHNR and CDR2 FQNEAQ come from the germline V gene (reference sequence). Here the CDR3 DNA reads TGTGCCAGCAGCTTAGTTACTGAAGCTTTCTTT. Its protein product is CASSLVTEAFF. The variable domain in full, completed from reference TRBV7-9 and TRBJ1-1, reads DTGVSQNPRHKITKRGQNVTFRCDPISEHNRLYWYRQTLGQGPEFLTYFQNEAQLEKSRLLSDRFSAERPKGSFSTLEIQRTEQGDSAMYLCASSLVTEAFFGQGTRLTVV.

V is TRBV5-8 and J is TRBJ2-3; unclear D gene. CDR3 length: 15 amino acids. V lost 4 bases, J lost 0 bases, and 12 bases lay in between. Germline loops: CDR1 SGHTS, CDR2 YDEGEE. The CDR3: CASSLRRSSTDTQYF. The DNA for the CDR3 is TGTGCCAGCAGCCTACGAAGAAGTAGCACAGATACGCAGTATTTT.

This clone was picked up a small number of times. The rearrangement links TRBV9 to TRBJ1-1; D uncertain. The CDR3 spans 13 residues. Germline V gene data show CDR1 as SGDLS and CDR2 as YYNGEE. Trimming pared 3 bases from V and 0 bases from J, leaving 6 bases between. The DNA for the CDR3 is TGTGCCAGCAGCGGGGCGATGAACACTGAAGCTTTCTTT. Protein product: CASSGAMNTEAFF.

The rearrangement links TRBV3-1 (or the pseudogene TRBV3-2) to TRBJ1-1; 11 bases line up with TRBD1. Per the germline V gene, CDR1 is LGHDT and CDR2 is YNNKEL (reference sequence). V lost 0 bases, J lost 10 bases, and 7 bases stayed unmatched. The CDR3 has 15 amino acids. The CDR3: CASSQEGTGGPVAFF. In nucleotides, the CDR3 is TGTGCCAGCAGCCAAGAAGGGACAGGGGGACCTGTAGCTTTCTTT.

The V and J genes are TRBV28 and TRBJ2-1; D remains unclear. Germline assignment: CDR1 MDHEN and CDR2 SYDVKM. V was pared by 2 bases and J by 2 bases, with 4 bases between. This CDR3 spans 13 amino acids. CDR3 sequence reads: CASSLIPYNEQFF. In DNA form, the CDR3 reads TGTGCCAGCAGTTTAATACCCTACAATGAGCAGTTCTTC.

This chain connects TRBV11-2 to TRBJ2-2, with D hard to call. CDR1 SGHAT and CDR2 FQNNGV come from the germline V gene. The CDR3 totals 13 residues. Trimming stripped 7 bases from V and 4 bases from J, with 10 bases between. DNA of the CDR3: TGTGCCAGCACCCTAAGTCTCACCGGGGAGCTGTTTTTT. Its translation: CASTLSLTGELFF. The whole variable domain, filled in from reference TRBV11-2 and TRBJ2-2, reads EAGVAQSPRYKIIEKRQSVAFWCNPISGHATLYWYQQILGQGPKLLIQFQNNGVVDDSQLPKDRFSAERLKGVDSTLKIQPAKLEDSAVYLCASTLSLTGELFFGEGSRLTVL.

The CDR3 bases are TGTGCCAGCAGCTTCTCTAGCGGGGGGGAGACCCAGTACTTC. This gives the protein CASSFSSGGETQYF. The rearrangement links TRBV7-2 to TRBJ2-5; 11 bases match TRBD2. The CDR3 is 14 amino acids. The germline CDR1 and CDR2 sequences are SGHTA and FQGNSA. V trimming: 3 bases; J trimming: 5 bases; junction bases outside the gene matches: 2. Together with reference TRBV7-2 and TRBJ2-5, the CDR3 gives the full variable domain: GAGVSQSPSNKVTEKGKDVELRCDPISGHTALYWYRQSLGQGLEFLIYFQGNSAPDKSGLPSDRFSAERTGGSVSTLTIQRTQQEDSAVYLCASSFSSGGETQYFGPGTRLLVL.

This clone was recorded once. The V call is TRBV27, the J call TRBJ2-7, with 8 positions matching TRBD2. Germline-derived CDR1 and CDR2 are MNHEY and SMNVEV (reference sequence). Trimming removed 2 bases from V and 6 bases from J; junction bases left unmatched: 3. The CDR3 has 13 amino acids. The CDR3 reads CASSLSGGFEQYF. The CDR3 DNA reads TGTGCCAGCAGTTTAAGCGGGGGCTTCGAGCAGTACTTC.

The chain links TRBV6-5 to TRBJ1-6; TRBD1 matches at 8 bases. The CDR3 has 15 residues. Trimming at V came to 5 bases and at J to 7 bases, leaving 7 bases not matched to a gene. Per the germline V gene, CDR1 is MNHEY and CDR2 is SVGAGI. This CDR3 is CASSLAGDRNSPLHF. CDR3 DNA sequence: TGTGCCAGCAGTCTGGCCGGGGACAGGAATTCACCCCTCCACTTT.

This chain uses TRBV5-1 with TRBJ2-7; possible D gene TRBD2, 7 bases. The CDR3 covers 15 residues. Germline V gene lookup returns CDR1 SGHRS and CDR2 YFSETQ. V was clipped by 0 bases and J by 3 bases, with 13 bases between them. DNA for the CDR3: TGCGCCAGCAGCTTGGGCAGGGGCGGGGGCTACGAGCAGTACTTC. Translation gives CASSLGRGGGYEQYF.

V usage is TRBV7-8 and J usage is TRBJ2-7; D gene ambiguous. The CDR3 has 14 amino acids. Germline V lookup: CDR1 SGHVS, CDR2 FQNEAQ. The germline V and J ends were trimmed by 4 bases and 1 base, with 11 bases remaining between them. CDR3 sequence reads: CASSSTRNSYEQYF. The CDR3 DNA sequence: TGTGCCAGCAGCTCGACGAGGAATTCCTACGAGCAGTACTTC.

The chain employs TRBV7-2 and TRBJ2-2; the D is unclear. The CDR3 contains 15 residues. V lost 2 bases to trimming and J lost 2 bases, with 9 bases between them. Germline CDR1 SGHTA, CDR2 FQGNSA. The DNA of the CDR3 is TGTGCCAGCAGCTTATACAGAACCAACACCGGGGAGCTGTTTTTT. This codes for CASSLYRTNTGELFF.

V is TRBV7-9 and J is TRBJ1-4; D might be TRBD1 (5 bases). Per germline, CDR1 SEHNR and CDR2 FQNEAQ (reference sequence). V lost 3 bases and J 5 bases, leaving 13 bases between the germline ends. The CDR3 totals 15 residues. The CDR3 DNA reads as TGTGCCAGCAGCTTTTTTCAGAGGGGCAATGAAAAACTGTTTTTT. The encoded protein is CASSFFQRGNEKLFF.

V usage is TRBV30 and J usage is TRBJ1-1; the D gene is possibly TRBD1 (5 bases). This CDR3 spans 14 amino acids. V lost 0 bases to trimming and J lost 4 bases, with 12 bases between them. Germline V gene lookup returns CDR1 GTSNPN and CDR2 SVGIG (reference sequence). CDR3 DNA sequence: TGTGCCTGGAGTGTGCAGGGAGAAGGCACTGAAGCTTTCTTT. Translated, it gives CAWSVQGEGTEAFF. The entire variable domain, with the rest obtained from reference TRBV30 and TRBJ1-1, is as follows: SQTIHQWPATLVQPVGSPLSLECTVEGTSNPNLYWYRQAAGRGLQLLFYSVGIGQISSEVPQNLSASRPQDRQFILSSKKLLLSDSGFYLCAWSVQGEGTEAFFGQGTRLTVV.

To note about this clone: Other nucleotide sequences in the sample specify the same CDR3. The CDR3: CAWRTGPSYGYTF. CDR3 coding DNA: TGTGCCTGGAGGACAGGGCCCTCCTATGGCTACACCTTC. The gene calls are TRBV30 and TRBJ1-2; TRBD1 matches 7 bases. Germline assignment: CDR1 GTSNPN and CDR2 SVGIG (reference sequence). The CDR3 runs to 13 residues. Losses at the gene ends were 3 bases for V and 4 bases for J; bases not matched to a gene: 5. Variable domain in full (rest from reference TRBV30 and TRBJ1-2): SQTIHQWPATLVQPVGSPLSLECTVEGTSNPNLYWYRQAAGRGLQLLFYSVGIGQISSEVPQNLSASRPQDRQFILSSKKLLLSDSGFYLCAWRTGPSYGYTFGSGTRLTVV.

The chain employs TRBV28 and TRBJ2-2, with 11 bases matching TRBD2. This CDR3 comprises 16 residues. J gave up 3 bases and V 6 bases, and 6 bases lay outside the gene matches. Looked up from germline, CDR1 is MDHEN and CDR2 is SYDVKM. The CDR3 region is CASSPPGLADTGELFF. In DNA form, the CDR3 reads TGTGCCAGCAGCCCTCCGGGACTAGCGGACACCGGGGAGCTGTTTTTT.

The V call is TRBV6-6, the J call TRBJ2-5; no firm D call. From germline, CDR1 is MNHNY and CDR2 SVGAGI (reference sequence). The CDR3 spans 14 residues. The V and J ends lost 6 bases and 5 bases respectively, with 16 bases between them. The CDR3 coding sequence is TGTGCCAGCAGCCGAGGTCGCGGTTGGGAGACCCAGTACTTC. It is translated as CASSRGRGWETQYF.

This clone was picked up one time. The CDR3 nucleotides are TGTGCCAGCAGTTACGGGACAGGGTTGGGCTACACCTTC. Its translation: CASSYGTGLGYTF. The V call is TRBV6-5, the J call TRBJ1-2; the match to TRBD1 covers 9 bases. The CDR3 has 13 residues. Losses at the gene ends were 2 bases for V and 8 bases for J; bases not matched to a gene: 3. The V gene's germline CDR1 is MNHEY and CDR2 SVGAGI.

The gene calls are TRBV30 and TRBJ1-2; D unclear. The CDR3 extends over 13 amino acids. The V and J ends lost 0 bases and 4 bases respectively, with 9 bases between them. Germline CDR1 reads GTSNPN; CDR2 reads SVGIG (reference sequence). CDR3 nucleotides: TGTGCCTGGAGTGTAGGCAGGCCCTATGGCTACACCTTC. This sequence encodes CAWSVGRPYGYTF.

The chain combines TRBV12-5 with TRBJ2-2; tentative D call: TRBD1 (5 bases). The V end was cut by 3 bases, the J end by 3 bases, with 11 bases between. Looked up from germline, CDR1 is LGHNT and CDR2 is FRNRAP. The CDR3 consists of 15 residues. This CDR3 reads CASGLGHMDTGELFF. The CDR3 coding sequence is TGTGCTAGTGGTTTAGGACACATGGACACCGGGGAGCTGTTTTTT.